This is a list of T cell receptor beta chains from one sample in a study of blood T cell repertoires in COVID-19. The table came from immunoSEQ multiplex PCR; TCRdb's copy has only in-frame clones and leaves some out. The profile covers more than 200,000 clones, with about 86% appearing a single time and 2.2% taken by the ten largest. Sample: peripheral blood. The receptors were gathered from a woman aged 45-60 years with acute or convalescent COVID-19. Each CDR3 is given without its conserved first and last residue.

CDR3aa: ASSLVGWSRGEQY; v_gene: TRBV7-9
CDR3aa: ASSSRTSGGLSTDTQY; v_gene: TRBV5-1
CDR3aa: ASSPRQGAIEQY; v_gene: TRBV19
CDR3aa: ASGLAPNTGELF; v_gene: TRBV3-1/TRBV3-2
CDR3aa: SVGGSLASSSYNEQF; v_gene: TRBV29-1
CDR3aa: ASSLGRTGYNEQF; v_gene: TRBV7-6
CDR3aa: ASSPGGGSQPQH; v_gene: TRBV18
CDR3aa: ASSLDPTSSPIEQY; v_gene: TRBV11-2
CDR3aa: ASSQGTGSTNEKLF; v_gene: TRBV14
CDR3aa: ASSLGQGAFNEQF; v_gene: TRBV7-2
CDR3aa: ASRYRDSTIYEQY; v_gene: TRBV6-5
CDR3aa: AISEAGETNTEAF; v_gene: TRBV10-3
CDR3aa: ASSYSQANEKLF; v_gene: TRBV6-5
CDR3aa: ASSPGTSHEQY; v_gene: TRBV11-3
CDR3aa: ASPLFEFNEQY; v_gene: TRBV27
CDR3aa: AWSPGGGGTGELF; v_gene: TRBV30
CDR3aa: ASRLGAIEAF; v_gene: TRBV12-3/TRBV12-4
CDR3aa: ASTLDWNGELF; v_gene: TRBV10-1
CDR3aa: ASSVEAGTYEQY; v_gene: TRBV5-1
CDR3aa: ASSYSRQQETQY; v_gene: TRBV6-5
CDR3aa: ASSYQRGQGTSQPQH; v_gene: TRBV6-2/TRBV6-3
CDR3aa: ASSFSDGSGTQY; v_gene: TRBV7-2
CDR3aa: ASSEQFSGYTYNEQF; v_gene: TRBV2
CDR3aa: ATSRGGWAGGYNEQF; v_gene: TRBV15
CDR3aa: ASSPEFASTDTQY; v_gene: TRBV18
CDR3aa: ASSARLAGSADTQY; v_gene: TRBV7-2
CDR3aa: ASTETVDNEQF; v_gene: TRBV12-3/TRBV12-4
CDR3aa: ASSTGHYGYT; v_gene: TRBV7-2
CDR3aa: ASSKIPGPKLGTEAF; v_gene: TRBV21-1
CDR3aa: ASTRGQTSYGYT; v_gene: TRBV10-2
CDR3aa: ASSRRGTSGFRETQY; v_gene: TRBV3-1/TRBV3-2
CDR3aa: ASSHFRDFHEQY; v_gene: TRBV7-9
CDR3aa: ASSQTGDQPQH; v_gene: TRBV18
CDR3aa: ASSLATGTGELF; v_gene: TRBV5-4
CDR3aa: VSSPFGSHTGELF; v_gene: TRBV6-5
CDR3aa: ASSRLAGVYEQY; v_gene: TRBV6-2/TRBV6-3
CDR3aa: ASSRGWNTEAF; v_gene: TRBV7-2
CDR3aa: ASDLGASYNEQF; v_gene: TRBV6-5
CDR3aa: ASSGRYNEQF; v_gene: TRBV6-5
CDR3aa: ASSPLSGGRYGYT; v_gene: TRBV13
CDR3aa: ASSLSGGVTDTQY; v_gene: TRBV5-6
CDR3aa: ATRDRGAGELF; v_gene: TRBV19
CDR3aa: ATSRKQENYGYT; v_gene: TRBV15
CDR3aa: ASSLRASGLSSYNEQF; v_gene: TRBV5-1
CDR3aa: ANTKRGVQETQY; v_gene: TRBV2
CDR3aa: ARAPGQAGYGYT; v_gene: TRBV2
CDR3aa: ASKRSPRLTGELF; v_gene: TRBV6-5
CDR3aa: ASSSKTAQNSYNEQF; v_gene: TRBV7-3
CDR3aa: ASSLGQVSGSRETQY; v_gene: TRBV5-6